The 22 T cell receptor beta chains below come from one sample, sequenced in a study of Graves' ophthalmopathy and Graves' hyperthyroidism. Amplification of TCR beta CDR3 regions used RNA transcripts. First-round RT-PCR employed HTBI primers, with a second-round multiplex PCR after it. Each CDR3 protein gets one entry after TCRdb re-called the multiplex PCR reads with MiXCR. This table has 450,000 to 600,000 distinct CDR3 sequences, 35% to 45% appearing once. The specimen sequenced was peripheral blood or thyroid tissue (not recorded which). These receptors were obtained from an adult man with Graves' hyperthyroidism.

The rearrangement uses TRBV10-3 and TRBJ1-1, with unresolved D. Germline V CDR1 and CDR2: ENHRY, SYGVKD. V lost 4 bases to trimming and J lost 0 bases, with 18 bases between them. CDR3 size: 17 residues. CDR3 sequence reads: CAISGAGMAAMNTEAFF. CDR3 nucleotide sequence: TGTGCCATCAGTGGGGCGGGGATGGCAGCAATGAACACTGAAGCTTTCTTT.

This clonotype was seen at least ten times. This chain uses TRBV7-3 with TRBJ1-1, with D uncertain. Germline assignment: CDR1 SGHTA and CDR2 FQGTGA. This CDR3 region has 14 residues. Trimming stripped 6 bases from V and 1 base from J, with 12 bases between. The CDR3 loop is CASREGGSNTEAFF. Written as DNA, the CDR3 is TGTGCCAGCAGGGAGGGCGGATCGAACACTGAAGCTTTCTTT.

This clonotype was observed at least ten times. J is TRBJ2-6 and V is TRBV7-8; perhaps TRBD2 as D (6 bases). There are 17 residues in the CDR3. V lost 3 bases, J lost 1 base, and 13 bases lay in between. Germline loops: CDR1 SGHVS, CDR2 FQNEAQ. CDR3 nucleotides: TGTGCCAGCAGCTTGGCGGGGCGCGGGTCTGGGGCCAACGTCCTGACTTTC. It codes for CASSLAGRGSGANVLTF. The whole variable domain, remainder taken from reference TRBV7-8 and TRBJ2-6, is GAGVSQSPRYKVAKRGQDVALRCDPISGHVSLFWYQQALGQGPEFLTYFQNEAQLDKSGLPSDRFFAERPEGSVSTLKIQRTQQEDSAVYLCASSLAGRGSGANVLTFGAGSRLTVL.

The genes are TRBV12-3 or TRBV12-4 and TRBJ2-7; D unclear. The J call is in doubt because the DNA end fits TRBJ2-1 better. The CDR3 spans 12 residues. The DNA of the CDR3 is TGTGCCAGCAGTTTGAGGAGCGATGAGCAGTTCTTC. Translated, it gives CASSLRSDEQFF.

This clonotype was counted once. V is TRBV30 and J is TRBJ1-6; 11 nucleotides line up with TRBD1. The germline V gene has CDR1 GTSNPN and CDR2 SVGIG (reference sequence). This CDR3 region has 15 residues. Trimming cost V 2 bases and J 14 bases; bases outside gene matches: 11. The CDR3 nucleotides are TGTGCCTGGAGTTCTATGGACAGGGGGCTATGGGCCCTCCACTTT. It translates to CAWSSMDRGLWALHF.

A remark on this clonotype: The junction shows a germline mismatch at one end, possibly a read error. The gene calls are TRBV12-3 or TRBV12-4 and TRBJ2-7; D is perhaps TRBD1 (5 bases). The CDR3 sequence is 15 residues long. The CDR3 DNA reads TGTGCCATCAGTGATTACCAGGGTAGGACCTACGAGCAGTACTTC. Amino acids: CAISDYQGRTYEQYF.

This chain joins TRBV7-8 and TRBJ1-1; the match to TRBD1 covers 12 bases. This CDR3 is 15 amino acids long. With 6 bases clipped from V and 4 bases from J, the junction kept 6 bases outside the gene matches. Germline CDR1 and CDR2: SGHVS and FQNEAQ. CDR3 coding DNA: TGTGCCAGCAGTTCACGGGACAGGGGGCCCACTGAAGCTTTCTTT. Its protein is CASSSRDRGPTEAFF.

This clonotype was counted many times. V and J are TRBV7-9 and TRBJ1-1; 7 nucleotides line up with TRBD1. V lost 0 bases to trimming and J lost 4 bases; unmatched junction nucleotides: 5. The CDR3 contains 15 residues. Germline CDR1 and CDR2: SEHNR and FQNEAQ (reference sequence). CDR3 in DNA: TGTGCCAGCAGCTTAGCGACAGGGCGAAGCACTGAAGCTTTCTTT. Translating it yields CASSLATGRSTEAFF.

This clonotype was seen a handful of times. The rearrangement uses TRBV7-3 and TRBJ2-3; TRBD1 matches at 7 bases. The germline gives CDR1 SGHTA, CDR2 FQGTGA. This CDR3 has 17 residues. Trimming took 2 bases from V and 5 from J; bases not matched to a gene: 13. The DNA for the CDR3 is TGTGCCAGCAGCTTAGGGGGTCCCGGGACAGTCAGAGATACGCAGTATTTT. This translates into CASSLGGPGTVRDTQYF.

This clonotype was seen many times. V and J are TRBV14 and TRBJ1-2; D is possibly TRBD1 (6 bases). The CDR3 runs 14 residues. Trimming took 4 bases from V and 6 from J, leaving 15 bases between them. Germline CDR1 and CDR2: SGHDN and FVKESK. In DNA form, the CDR3 reads TGTGCCAGCAGCCTCCGTCAGGGGTTGGATGGCTACACCTTC. This gives the protein CASSLRQGLDGYTF.

The gene calls are TRBV24-1 and TRBJ1-5; D is unclear. This CDR3 has 15 residues. V was pared by 3 bases and J by 5 bases, with 13 bases between. Germline V gives CDR1 KGHDR, CDR2 SFDVKD. CDR3 DNA sequence: TGTGCCACCAGTGATGAAAACTATGGGGATCAGCCCCAGCATTTT. It specifies CATSDENYGDQPQHF.

V is TRBV10-3 and J is TRBJ2-7, with D uncertain. CDR3 length: 13 amino acids. Germline-derived CDR1 and CDR2 are ENHRY and SYGVKD. Deletions cut 3 bases from V and 4 bases from J, with 10 bases between. DNA for the CDR3: TGTGCCATCAGTGATGGAGTCTCGTACGAGCAGTACTTC. This gives the protein CAISDGVSYEQYF.

This clonotype was detected many times. This chain links TRBV4-2 with TRBJ1-6, with 8 nucleotides matching TRBD1. Germline lookup yields CDR1 LGHNA and CDR2 YNFKEQ. This CDR3 spans 14 amino acids. The V segment lost 0 bases and the J segment 10 bases; nucleotides outside the gene matches: 2. In nucleotides, the CDR3 is TGTGCCAGCAGCCAAGACAGGGGGCTCTCACCCCTCCACTTT. As protein: CASSQDRGLSPLHF.

This rearrangement joins TRBV15 to TRBJ2-6; D ambiguous. The CDR3 has 18 residues. V was cut by 3 bases and J by 0 bases, with 15 bases left in between. Germline V gene data show CDR1 as LNHNV and CDR2 as YYDKDF (reference sequence). The CDR3 DNA reads as TGTGCCACCAGCAGCCGGTGGGGTCCGTCCTCTGGGGCCAACGTCCTGACTTTC. Translating gives CATSSRWGPSSGANVLTF.

This clonotype was seen many times. The V call is TRBV12-3 or TRBV12-4, the J call TRBJ1-5; 7 nucleotides match TRBD1. This CDR3 is 14 amino acids long. J gave up 4 bases and V 7 bases, and 7 bases lay outside the gene matches. DNA for the CDR3: TGTGCCAGCACCGGGACAGCCACAAATCAGCCCCAGCATTTT. As protein: CASTGTATNQPQHF.

This chain links TRBV7-9 with TRBJ2-7; D not resolved. The germline V gene has CDR1 SEHNR and CDR2 FQNEAQ (reference sequence). The CDR3 contains 14 residues. Trimming took 0 bases from V and 7 from J, leaving 13 bases between them. The CDR3 region is CASSLAGSVQEQYF. CDR3 sequence (DNA): TGTGCCAGCAGCTTAGCGGGATCAGTCCAAGAGCAGTACTTC.

This clonotype has a handful of counts. The gene calls are TRBV7-3 and TRBJ1-1; no clear D. This CDR3 has 16 residues. The germline gives CDR1 SGHTA, CDR2 FQGTGA. The germline V and J ends were trimmed by 2 bases and 4 bases, with 17 bases remaining between them. The CDR3 loop is CASSLAGPLVGTEAFF. CDR3 sequence (DNA): TGTGCCAGCAGCTTAGCCGGGCCCCTCGTCGGCACTGAAGCTTTCTTT.

This chain joins TRBV29-1 and TRBJ2-5, with 10 bases aligning to TRBD2. V shed 8 bases, J shed 1 base, and the junction held 4 bases outside the gene matches. The CDR3 has 13 amino acids. CDR1 and CDR2 (germline): SQVTM, ANQGSEA. For the CDR3, the DNA is TGCAGCAGTACTAGCGGGATCCAAGAGACCCAGTACTTC. Translated, it gives CSSTSGIQETQYF.

This clonotype was picked up many times. The rearrangement joins TRBV5-1 to TRBJ2-2; TRBD1 or TRBD2 may be the D gene (5 bases each). The CDR3 has 16 residues. CDR1 is SGHRS, CDR2 YFSETQ, per germline. Trimming left V 0 bases short and J 0 bases short, with 9 bases between. CDR3 protein: CASSLAGPTNTGELFF. The DNA for the CDR3 is TGCGCCAGCAGCTTGGCGGGACCTACGAACACCGGGGAGCTGTTTTTT.

V and J are TRBV20-1 and TRBJ2-7, with 12 bases that match TRBD2. The CDR3 has 14 amino acids. J gave up 7 bases and V 5 bases, and 9 bases lay outside the gene matches. Germline CDR1 and CDR2: DFQATT and SNEGSKA (reference sequence). DNA for the CDR3: TGCAGTGCTGCTCGACTAGCGGGGGAGTATGAGCAGTACTTC. Its translation: CSAARLAGEYEQYF.

This clonotype appeared many times. The chain is built from TRBV10-3 and TRBJ1-1; 7 nucleotides agree with TRBD1. Germline lookup yields CDR1 ENHRY and CDR2 SYGVKD. Trimming at V came to 6 bases and at J to 1 base, leaving 8 bases not matched to a gene. The CDR3 sequence is 15 residues long. The CDR3 region has the DNA TGTGCCATCAGCATTACAGGGGCGCGGAACACTGAAGCTTTCTTT. This translates into CAISITGARNTEAFF.

This clonotype has a handful of counts. The rearrangement joins TRBV28 to TRBJ1-2; no clear D. Germline lookup yields CDR1 MDHEN and CDR2 SYDVKM. This CDR3 contains 14 residues. V was clipped by 5 bases and J by 4 bases, with 14 bases between them. The CDR3: CASSTPSEIYGYTF. The CDR3 nucleotides are TGTGCCAGCAGTACACCTTCGGAGATCTATGGCTACACCTTC.